This T cell receptor beta chain emerged from a study of T cells in Graves' hyperthyroidism and ophthalmopathy (dated by TCRdb to the late 2010s). For context, the study as a whole: Peripheral blood samples were taken at the time of initial diagnosis, prior to any treatment. To identify TCR V-J signatures that set the groups apart, the researchers used a discovery cohort of about a hundred patients, made up of 40 to 45 with Graves' ophthalmopathy and about 60 with stable Graves' hyperthyroidism. Prospective prediction of ophthalmopathy was tested in an independent validation cohort consisting of about 20 hyperthyroidism patients and around 16 patients who later progressed to ophthalmopathy. The 100 discovery patients were randomly split 7:3 into training and test sets. In about 6 Graves' hyperthyroidism patients, the study also compared T-cell repertoires from thyroid tissue with T-cell repertoires from blood. After blood sampling, hyperthyroidism patients were treated with methimazole at a starting dose of 30 mg daily, and ophthalmopathy patients were treated with high-dose intravenous methylprednisolone. TCR Vbeta CDR3 sequencing of 140 or so peripheral blood samples (43 ophthalmopathy, about 80 hyperthyroidism and some 17 progressor patients) is reported in the paper.

In the ophthalmopathy patients, disease was moderately to severely active, with a Clinical Activity Score of 3 or more, a NOSPECS grade of 4 or more, and a duration of less than 3 months. Any patient with an uncontrolled infection, another autoimmune disease, pregnancy or lactation was excluded. Diagnoses were established on the basis of clinical symptoms, serum thyroxine and TRAb, thyroid ultrasound, and orbital computed tomography. PBMCs were isolated from about 10 ml of fresh peripheral blood by Ficoll-Paque density gradient centrifugation. Total RNA was extracted with Trizol reagent, and quality was checked on an Agilent 2100 Bioanalyzer. Taken from cysteine to phenylalanine, the CDR3 has 13 residues. This entry keeps only the CDR3 DNA: 39 bases, framed from base 1. In the germline V gene, CDR1 corresponds to SGHTA and CDR2 to FQGNSA. V is cut back by 4 bases and J by 6 bases, with 5 bases in the junction unmatched.

Amplification of TCR beta CDR3 regions was carried out from RNA transcripts. For the first round of RT-PCR on the TCR CDR3, the HTBI primer set was used together with the Qiagen OneStep RT-PCR kit. A second multiplex PCR round built the libraries, followed by size selection and purification. The libraries were sequenced on an Illumina HiSeq2000 using paired-end 100 bp reads. The source study handled its data this way. SOAPnuke was used to process the raw data, with reads discarded if the reads contained adapters or uncalled bases, had a mean Phred below 15, or lacked an exact constant-primer or identifier match. COPE v1.2.5 was used to merge high-quality paired reads, and clonotypes were defined as unique nucleotide sequences. Clonotypes were aligned to IMGT TRBV, TRBD and TRBJ reference segments using MiTCR v1.1. Analysis was restricted to V-J combinations with a frequency above 0.0001, which covered roughly 99% of repertoires. The TCS score was defined as F50 (clonal expansion) divided by E x V (chaos), with BLOSUM62-based TCRdist calculated between CDR3 peptides within each V-J. Welch's t-statistics and random forest reduced 500 to 550 V-J features to roughly 13, which were used in a naive Bayes classifier (R e1071). Through fastp at Q25 and MiXCR, TCRdb rebuilt clones from the public reads, retaining in-frame beta chains. One record per CDR3 amino acid sequence lists the most common genes and DNA. TCRdb, not the original authors, processed these V and J calls. The sample records 550,000 to 600,000 distinct CDR3 sequences, 12% to 15% of which are singletons. About 6.6% of the sample lies in the top ten.

Study-wide findings and limitations: Blood samples also contained most of the expanded thyroid clonotypes (frequency above 0.001), which suggests that blood repertoires may reflect thyroid immune responses. No statistical method was used to fix the sample size in advance, and group allocation was not hidden from the investigators. Ophthalmopathy was separated from stable hyperthyroidism by a 13 V-J signature model, with approximately 89% sensitivity and roughly 81% specificity obtained in cross-validation and 80%/75% obtained in testing. In validation, progression to ophthalmopathy was predicted by the model with roughly 69% sensitivity and around 75% specificity, a median of approximately 7.1 months before onset.

This clonotype has at least ten counts. Its antigen specificity is not known. The record has no base qualities; no much larger clone is one base away. This receptor was identified in a woman aged 18-29 years with Graves' ophthalmopathy. Sequenced sample: blood. Rearrangement joined TRBV7-2 to TRBJ1-2; TRBD1 aligns with 7 central bases. The nucleotide sequence reads as follows: TGTGCCAGCAGCTCGCGCAGGGGGGATGGCTACACCTTC. This translates into CASSSRRGDGYTF.